This note documents a single T cell receptor (beta chain) sequence. This sample was taken from a study of blood T cell repertoires in COVID-19. J was trimmed by 2 bases and V by 2 bases; bases with no gene match: 7. CDR3 length: 18 amino acids. The germline CDR1 and CDR2 sequences are SGDLS and YYNGEE. The data were produced by immunoSEQ multiplex PCR, yet TCRdb's version contains in-frame clones alone and is incomplete. The sample has about 110,000 clones, 80% seen once. J is TRBJ2-1 and V is TRBV9, with 13 bases fitting TRBD2. This TCR was recovered from a human donor in a cohort sampled during active or convalescent COVID-19. Sequenced sample: peripheral blood. The DNA of the CDR3 is TGTGCCAGCAGCGTGACTAGCGGGGGGCCAGGAACCTACAATGAGCAGTTCTTC. Translating gives CASSVTSGGPGTYNEQFF.